The T cell receptor (beta chain) described here comes from a study of T cell responses to AZD1222 COVID-19 vaccine. Whole-study findings and limits: It should be noted that donors were predominantly white British and more often female, and clonal diversity was possibly underestimated. The study reported that nearly half of spike-specific TCRs target unmutated variant regions. Baseline testing showed seropositivity in only five or six AZD1222 recipients. Two AZD1222 doses significantly raised spike-specific TCR breadth and depth over controls.

Sequencing used immunoSEQ multiplex PCR; TCRdb keeps in-frame clones, though not all of them. There are 130,000 or so clones in the sample; 75% to 95% occur only once, and about 7.5% lies in the top ten. CDR3 size: 15 residues. Looked up from germline, CDR1 is LNHDA and CDR2 is SQIVND (reference sequence). Deletions cut 3 bases from V and 0 bases from J, with 11 bases between. To note about this clone: Its antigen is still unknown.

The TCR was taken from an adult who received the MenACWY meningococcal vaccine as a control. The V gene is TRBV19, the J gene TRBJ1-1; D not resolved. The sequences come from peripheral blood, collected 28 days after the second dose of the MenACWY control vaccine. CDR3 region: CASSIGGLMNTEAFF. DNA for the CDR3: TGTGCCAGTAGTATCGGTGGACTGATGAACACTGAAGCTTTCTTT.